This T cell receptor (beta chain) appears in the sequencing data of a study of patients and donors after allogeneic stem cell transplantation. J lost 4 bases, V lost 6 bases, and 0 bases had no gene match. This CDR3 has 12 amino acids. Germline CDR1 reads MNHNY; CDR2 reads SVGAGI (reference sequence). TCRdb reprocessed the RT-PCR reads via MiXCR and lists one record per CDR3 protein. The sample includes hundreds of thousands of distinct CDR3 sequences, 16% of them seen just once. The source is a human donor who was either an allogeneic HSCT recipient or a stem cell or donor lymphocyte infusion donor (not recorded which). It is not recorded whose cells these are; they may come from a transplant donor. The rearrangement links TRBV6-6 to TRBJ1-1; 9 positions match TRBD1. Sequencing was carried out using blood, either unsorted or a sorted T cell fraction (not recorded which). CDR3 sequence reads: CASRTGGTEAFF. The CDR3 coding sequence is TGTGCCAGCAGGACAGGGGGCACTGAAGCTTTCTTT.